This T cell receptor beta chain derives from a study of CD8+CD57+ T cells in acquired aplastic anemia. Study-wide context: Recorded DNA amounts for sorted CD4+ and CD8+ cells had an average of roughly 3.4 ug.

Template material for TCR beta VDJ and CDR3 profiling consisted of genomic DNA. TCRdb re-analysed the reads in MiXCR, keeping a single row per CDR3 protein. Of just over 450,000 distinct CDR3 sequences in the sample, roughly 34% were seen once. The CDR3 extends over 12 amino acids. Germline V CDR1 and CDR2: LNHDA, SQIVND (reference sequence). Trimming shortened V by 2 bases and J by 5 bases, and 7 bases separated the two germline ends. In patients chosen for sequencing, flow cytometry had shown CD8+CD57+ cell expansion. By the time of blood sampling, patients had still received no therapy. Findings of the study overall: Found in both controls and patients were twenty-nine CD8+ CDR3 sequences.

At least ten counts were recorded for this clonotype. Its antigen is unidentified. This receptor was identified in a human donor with aplastic anemia. The rearrangement uses TRBV19 and TRBJ2-7; D perhaps matches TRBD1 (6 bases). The specimen sequenced was sorted CD4+, CD8+, or CD8+CD57+ T cells (not recorded which) from PBMCs. The CDR3 nucleotides read TGTGCCAGTAGTATATCAGGGGACGAGCAGTACTTC. Translated, it gives CASSISGDEQYF.